Below, 28 T cell receptor beta chains from the same sample are listed, as sequenced in a study of blood T cell repertoires in COVID-19. Assay: immunoSEQ multiplex PCR; the TCRdb copy retains only in-frame clones and omits some. The data hold some 290,000 clones, with 65% to 90% observed a single time. The sequenced material came from peripheral blood. The receptors come from a woman aged 60-75 years with active or convalescent COVID-19.

The chain is built from TRBV10-3 and TRBJ1-6; D possibly corresponds to TRBD1 (6 bases). The CDR3 covers 14 residues. CDR1 ENHRY and CDR2 SYGVKD come from the germline V gene. The ends were cut back, 10 bases at V and 7 bases at J, with 17 bases in the middle. DNA of the CDR3: TGTGCCACTCTCCGGGACACTACCAATTCACCCCTCCACTTT. It encodes CATLRDTTNSPLHF.

V is TRBV4-2 and J is TRBJ2-3; the D gene is possibly TRBD2 (6 bases). V was cut by 2 bases and J by 11 bases, with 14 bases left in between. In germline, CDR1 is LGHNA, CDR2 YNFKEQ. The CDR3 is 13 residues long. CDR3 protein: CASSQQRDSQQYF. The DNA for the CDR3 is TGTGCCAGCAGCCAACAACGGGACTCCCAGCAGTATTTT.

This clone was seen only a few times. The V call is TRBV3-1 (or the pseudogene TRBV3-2), the J call TRBJ1-5, with 10 bases that match TRBD1. Trimming took 1 base from V and 4 from J; bases not matched to a gene: 1. The CDR3 sequence is 15 residues long. Germline values: CDR1 LGHDT, CDR2 YNNKEL (reference sequence). The CDR3 sequence: CASSQAGQGNQPQHF. CDR3 DNA sequence: TGTGCCAGCAGCCAAGCGGGACAGGGGAATCAGCCCCAGCATTTT.

This clone was seen more than once but under ten times. The rearrangement joins TRBV19 to TRBJ1-1; unclear D gene. CDR3 size: 13 residues. Germline V gene sequence: CDR1 LNHDA, CDR2 SQIVND (reference sequence). The V gene lost 1 base and the J gene lost 3 bases, with 6 bases spanning the gap. The CDR3 bases are TGTGCCAGTAGTATAGTAGGAGACACTGAAGCTTTCTTT. Translated, it gives CASSIVGDTEAFF.

This clone was observed a few times. The chain has TRBV7-3 and TRBJ1-1; D perhaps matches TRBD1 (6 bases). Germline CDR1 reads SGHTA; CDR2 reads FQGTGA. The CDR3 extends over 13 amino acids. Deletions cut 3 bases from V and 4 bases from J, with 9 bases between. CDR3 nucleotides: TGTGCCAGCAGCTTCAACAGGGCCACTGAAGCTTTCTTT. This gives the protein CASSFNRATEAFF. Full variable domain (rest looked up from reference TRBV7-3 and TRBJ1-1): GAGVSQTPSNKVTEKGKYVELRCDPISGHTALYWYRQSLGQGPEFLIYFQGTGAADDSGLPNDRFFAVRPEGSVSTLKIQRTERGDSAVYLCASSFNRATEAFFGQGTRLTVV.

The chain carries TRBV6-1 and TRBJ1-1, with 10 bases identical to TRBD1. Germline CDR1 is MNHNS and CDR2 is SASEGT. The V and J ends lost 4 bases and 4 bases, in that order; junction bases with no gene match: 9. The CDR3 extends over 16 amino acids. The CDR3 nucleotides are TGTGCCAGCAGTGTAGGGGACAGGGGAGGGAGCACTGAAGCTTTCTTT. This codes for CASSVGDRGGSTEAFF.

The gene calls are TRBV9 and TRBJ1-6; a weak D match, TRBD1 (6 bases). V dropped 0 bases and J dropped 7 bases, with 11 bases sitting between them. Germline V lookup: CDR1 SGDLS, CDR2 YYNGEE. This CDR3 comprises 15 residues. The CDR3 is CASSVATGLNSPLHF. DNA of the CDR3: TGTGCCAGCAGCGTAGCAACAGGGCTAAATTCACCCCTCCACTTT.

The V call is TRBV27, the J call TRBJ1-6; TRBD1 aligns across 9 bases. This CDR3 is 19 amino acids long. Looked up from germline, CDR1 is MNHEY and CDR2 is SMNVEV (reference sequence). Trimming removed 1 base from V and 0 bases from J; junction bases left unmatched: 7. The CDR3 region has the DNA TGTGCCAGCAGTTTATATGGACAGGGGTCGAGCTCCTATAATTCACCCCTCCACTTT. This codes for CASSLYGQGSSSYNSPLHF.

The chain has TRBV7-6 and TRBJ2-2; D ambiguous. The CDR3 has 15 amino acids. CDR1 and CDR2 (germline): SGHVS, FNYEAQ. Trimming removed 5 bases at V and 8 bases at J, with 18 bases between. The CDR3 reads CASSPRGPGFGELFF. Written as DNA, the CDR3 is TGTGCCAGCAGCCCCCGAGGCCCCGGGTTTGGGGAGCTGTTTTTT.

This clone appeared a few times. The chain is built from TRBV4-2 and TRBJ2-2, with a possible D match to TRBD1 (6 bases). The germline V gene encodes CDR1 LGHNA and CDR2 YNFKEQ. V was pared by 1 base and J by 0 bases, with 21 bases between. The CDR3 has 20 residues. CDR3 sequence: CASSQVRVVWGTSNTGELFF. Written as DNA, the CDR3 is TGTGCCAGCAGCCAAGTTCGGGTAGTCTGGGGGACATCGAACACCGGGGAGCTGTTTTTT.

The V gene is TRBV2, the J gene TRBJ2-4; 8 bases are a match to TRBD1. The germline V gene encodes CDR1 SNHLY and CDR2 FYNNEI. The V and J ends lost 6 bases and 0 bases, in that order; junction bases with no gene match: 7. The CDR3 is made up of 16 amino acids. The CDR3, as DNA: TGTGCCAGCAGGACGGACAGGGCAGTAGCCAAAAACATTCAGTACTTC. It specifies CASRTDRAVAKNIQYF.

The chain has TRBV18 and TRBJ1-5, with unresolved D. Germline-derived CDR1 and CDR2 are KGHSH and LQKENI. This CDR3 has 14 residues. Between the trimmed V and J ends, which lost 6 bases and 8 bases, there was a span of 17 bases. CDR3 nucleotide sequence: TGTGCCAGCTCCCCCCCAGCGGCCAAGGAGCCCCAGCATTTT. Residues: CASSPPAAKEPQHF.

This sequence joins TRBV5-8 and TRBJ2-3; 8 nucleotides match TRBD2. This CDR3 is built from 18 residues. The V gene end was trimmed by 0 bases and the J gene end by 0 bases; junction bases not matched to a gene: 9. CDR1 is SGHTS, CDR2 YDEGEE, per germline. The CDR3, as DNA: TGTGCCAGCAGCTTGGGACTAGCGTATACTTCTAGCACAGATACGCAGTATTTT. Translating it yields CASSLGLAYTSSTDTQYF. The full variable domain, completed using reference TRBV5-8 and TRBJ2-3, is EAGVTQSPTHLIKTRGQQATLRCSPISGHTSVYWYQQALGLGLQFLLWYDEGEERNRGNFPPRFSGRQFPNYSSELNVNALELEDSALYLCASSLGLAYTSSTDTQYFGPGTRLTVL.

This rearrangement joins TRBV10-3 to TRBJ1-1; D may be TRBD1 (5 bases). The CDR3 sequence is 13 residues long. Deletions cut 6 bases from V and 6 bases from J, with 14 bases between. CDR1 is ENHRY and CDR2 is SYGVKD in the germline V gene. The DNA of the CDR3 is TGTGCCATCAGGGGGGGGGAGTGGGCTGAAGCTTTCTTT. As protein: CAIRGGEWAEAFF.

This chain uses TRBV27 with TRBJ2-5, with a weak D call TRBD1 (7 bases). CDR3 length: 14 residues. The germline CDR1 and CDR2 sequences are MNHEY and SMNVEV (reference sequence). V was pared by 4 bases and J by 3 bases, with 12 bases between. Here the CDR3 DNA reads TGTGCCAGCAGTTCGTTCAGGGGGGAAGAGACCCAGTACTTC. Protein sequence: CASSSFRGEETQYF.

The chain carries TRBV30 and TRBJ2-3; TRBD2 aligns across 9 bases. The CDR3 is 16 amino acids. CDR1 is GTSNPN and CDR2 is SVGIG in the germline V gene (reference sequence). The trim removed 3 bases at V and 2 bases at J, leaving 9 bases unmatched. CDR3 coding DNA: TGTGCCTGGAGACCTCCTCAGCGGGGGGTCACAGATACGCAGTATTTT. Its protein is CAWRPPQRGVTDTQYF.

The chain has TRBV9 and TRBJ1-5; D possibly corresponds to TRBD1 (5 bases). Looked up from germline, CDR1 is SGDLS and CDR2 is YYNGEE. This CDR3 comprises 14 residues. Between the trimmed V and J ends, which lost 3 bases and 6 bases, there was a span of 13 bases. CDR3 in amino acids: CASSASLGGQPQHF. The CDR3 DNA reads TGTGCCAGCAGCGCCAGCCTGGGGGGTCAGCCCCAGCATTTT. Combining the CDR3 with reference TRBV9 and TRBJ1-5 gives the whole variable domain DSGVTQTPKHLITATGQRVTLRCSPRSGDLSVYWYQQSLDQGLQFLIQYYNGEERAKGNILERFSAQQFPDLHSELNLSSLELGDSALYFCASSASLGGQPQHFGDGTRLSIL.

The CDR3 nucleotides are TGTGCCAGCAGCCCGGACAGCGTGTCTGAAGCTTTCTTT. Its translation: CASSPDSVSEAFF. The chain employs TRBV3-1 (or the pseudogene TRBV3-2) and TRBJ1-1; D perhaps matches TRBD1 (6 bases). Germline CDR1 and CDR2: LGHDT and YNNKEL (reference sequence). Trimming stripped 4 bases from V and 6 bases from J, with 12 bases between. The CDR3 is 13 amino acids.

The chain is built from TRBV12-5 and TRBJ2-3; weak D call: TRBD2 (6 bases). This CDR3 contains 13 residues. CDR1 is LGHNT and CDR2 is FRNRAP in the germline V gene. V was clipped by 1 base and J by 6 bases, with 8 bases between them. The CDR3 is CASGLERGDTQYF. The CDR3 coding sequence is TGTGCTAGTGGTTTGGAACGGGGGGATACGCAGTATTTT. Complete variable domain (other parts from reference TRBV12-5 and TRBJ2-3): DARVTQTPRHKVTEMGQEVTMRCQPILGHNTVFWYRQTMMQGLELLAYFRNRAPLDDSGMPKDRFSAEMPDATLATLKIQPSEPRDSAVYFCASGLERGDTQYFGPGTRLTVL.

The chain employs TRBV10-2 and TRBJ1-1; D is ambiguous. V lost 7 bases and J lost 4, with 7 bases in between. There are 11 residues in the CDR3. Germline values: CDR1 WSHSY, CDR2 SAAADI. The CDR3 DNA follows: TGCGCCAGCACCTATTCCACTGAAGCTTTCTTT. The encoded protein is CASTYSTEAFF.

This clone was seen once. V is TRBV7-2 and J is TRBJ2-7; 11 bases fit TRBD2. Per the germline V gene, CDR1 is SGHTA and CDR2 is FQGNSA. This CDR3 is built from 15 residues. V was pared by 5 bases and J by 9 bases, with 12 bases of the junction left unmatched. The CDR3 nucleotides are TGTGCCAGCAGCGCTGACCTAGCGGGGGGCCGGGGGCAGTACTTC. Translation: CASSADLAGGRGQYF.

The J gene is TRBJ2-7, the V gene TRBV7-9, with 8 bases identical to TRBD1. Germline V gives CDR1 SEHNR, CDR2 FQNEAQ (reference sequence). The CDR3 runs 15 residues. V was pared by 4 bases and J by 3 bases, with 8 bases of the junction left unmatched. The CDR3 region has the DNA TGTGCCAGCAGCTCGACGGGACAGGACATCTACGAGCAGTACTTC. Translating it yields CASSSTGQDIYEQYF.

This chain uses TRBV15 with TRBJ1-6; D not resolved. Trimming removed 0 bases at V and 6 bases at J, with 27 bases between. Germline V gives CDR1 LNHNV, CDR2 YYDKDF (reference sequence). The CDR3 runs 21 residues. The CDR3 DNA follows: TGTGCCACCAGCAGAGAGGTATTTGCCAGCCTCCCCGGGTTAGGTAATTCACCCCTCCACTTT. This sequence encodes CATSREVFASLPGLGNSPLHF. Full variable domain (missing parts from reference TRBV15 and TRBJ1-6): DAMVIQNPRYQVTQFGKPVTLSCSQTLNHNVMYWYQQKSSQAPKLLFHYYDKDFNNEADTPDNFQSRRPNTSFCFLDIRSPGLGDTAMYLCATSREVFASLPGLGNSPLHFGNGTRLTVT.

This clone was detected a few times. This rearrangement joins TRBV4-1 to TRBJ1-2; D remains ambiguous. Trimming took off 1 base at V and 8 bases at J, with 11 bases between the two ends. This CDR3 region has 13 residues. CDR1 and CDR2 (germline): MGHRA, YSYEKL. This CDR3 reads CASSQASGEGYTF. CDR3 DNA: TGCGCCAGCAGCCAAGCCTCCGGGGAAGGCTACACCTTC.

This clone was counted only a few times. The V gene is TRBV30, the J gene TRBJ1-1, with D possibly matching TRBD1 (6 bases). Per the germline V gene, CDR1 is GTSNPN and CDR2 is SVGIG (reference sequence). The CDR3 is 12 amino acids. V lost 4 bases to trimming and J lost 2 bases, with 8 bases between them. The CDR3 coding sequence is TGTGCCTGGACCAGGGGAAACACTGAAGCTTTCTTT. It is translated as CAWTRGNTEAFF. Based on the CDR3 plus reference TRBV30 and TRBJ1-1, the full variable domain is SQTIHQWPATLVQPVGSPLSLECTVEGTSNPNLYWYRQAAGRGLQLLFYSVGIGQISSEVPQNLSASRPQDRQFILSSKKLLLSDSGFYLCAWTRGNTEAFFGQGTRLTVV.

V gene TRBV6-6 combines with J gene TRBJ2-5, with TRBD2 identical over 7 bases. Germline-derived CDR1 and CDR2 are MNHNY and SVGAGI (reference sequence). Trimming took 7 bases from V and 1 from J; bases not matched to a gene: 9. CDR3 length equals 15 residues. The CDR3 DNA reads as TGTGCCAGCATTAGGAGCGGGACCCTCCAAGAGACCCAGTACTTC. The encoded protein is CASIRSGTLQETQYF.

The V gene is TRBV19, the J gene TRBJ1-1; 9 bases align to TRBD1. Germline trimming cut 7 bases from V and 1 base from J; bases unmatched to any gene: 4. The CDR3 is 14 amino acids. The V gene's germline CDR1 is LNHDA and CDR2 SQIVND (reference sequence). CDR3 bases: TGTGCCAGTAATCCGGGACAGGGGAACACTGAAGCTTTCTTT. It yields the protein CASNPGQGNTEAFF.

This clone was found many times. The chain is built from TRBV7-8 and TRBJ2-3; 7 bases line up with TRBD1. The CDR3 totals 15 residues. V lost 2 bases, J lost 1 base, and 3 bases stayed unmatched. CDR1 and CDR2 from the germline V gene are SGHVS and FQNEAQ. DNA of the CDR3: TGTGCCAGCAGCTTATTCACAGGGGGCACAGATACGCAGTATTTT. It specifies CASSLFTGGTDTQYF.